The source of this TCR beta chain is a study of blood T cell repertoires in COVID-19. Study-level information: Material from acute and convalescent COVID-19 was sourced from the United States, Italy and Spain. PBMCs, B-cell-depleted T cells, or T cells were the source of the cDNA or gDNA that made up the material.

This clone was seen just once. CDR1 LGHDT and CDR2 YNNKEL come from the germline V gene (reference sequence). V lost 1 base to trimming and J lost 2 bases, with 8 bases between them. This CDR3 contains 14 residues. In the original analysis: Amplified reference gene primers provided the basis for estimating nucleated cell counts. The assay was immunoSEQ multiplex PCR, and TCRdb's table has in-frame clones only and misses some. V and J calls plus clone size are reproduced from that table; the DNA served to infer D and trimming. Of about 160,000 clones listed, about 81% are singletons. The sequencing sample was made of peripheral blood. This sequence originates from a man aged 60-69 years with active or convalescent COVID-19. The chain employs TRBV3-1 (or the pseudogene TRBV3-2) and TRBJ1-2, with D unresolved. The CDR3 DNA follows: TGTGCCAGCAGCCAAGGGACTGACAACTATGGCTACACCTTC. This gives the protein CASSQGTDNYGYTF.